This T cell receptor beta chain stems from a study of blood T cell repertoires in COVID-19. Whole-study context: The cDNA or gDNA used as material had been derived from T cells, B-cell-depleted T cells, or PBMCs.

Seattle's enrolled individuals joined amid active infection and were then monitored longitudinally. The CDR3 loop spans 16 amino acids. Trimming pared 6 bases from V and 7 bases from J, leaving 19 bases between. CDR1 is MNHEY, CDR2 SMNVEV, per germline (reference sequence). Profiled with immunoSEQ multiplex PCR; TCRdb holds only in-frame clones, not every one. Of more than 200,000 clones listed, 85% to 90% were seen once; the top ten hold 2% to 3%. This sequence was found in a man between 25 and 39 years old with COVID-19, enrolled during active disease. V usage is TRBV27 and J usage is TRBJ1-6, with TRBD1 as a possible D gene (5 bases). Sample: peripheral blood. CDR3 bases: TGTGCCAGCAGCTGGGCCGCTCAGGGAAGGAATTCACCCCTCCACTTT. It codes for CASSWAAQGRNSPLHF.